This T cell receptor (beta chain) was identified in a study of post-analysis software for immune sequencing data. The wider study: Relapsing-remitting, secondary progressive and progressive-relapsing multiple sclerosis were all included among the disease courses.

On this clonotype: The antigen is unknown.

The CDR3 has 16 amino acids. The V segment lost 5 bases and the J segment 0 bases; nucleotides outside the gene matches: 5. Germline V gives CDR1 MNHEY, CDR2 SVGAGI. Overall study findings and caveats: Controls had significantly higher normalized Chao1 diversity than multiple sclerosis patients. The five TRBV segments detected at higher frequency in patients than in controls included TRBV5-6, TRBV5-1 and TRBV20-1. F measure clustering grouped samples strongly by preparation batch.

Unique molecular identifiers featured in each of the TCR beta cDNA libraries. Approximately 500,000 cDNA molecules were recovered from an input of about 1 to 10 million T cells. TCRdb re-called the PCR reads with MiXCR, one entry per CDR3 protein. Here the sample spans hundreds of thousands of distinct CDR3 sequences, roughly three fifths being singletons. The J gene is TRBJ2-1, the V gene TRBV6-5; 9 positions agree with TRBD1. Specimen: blood. This clonotype was sampled from a girl aged 2 to 9 with multiple sclerosis. The CDR3 sequence is CASSTGGISSYNEQFF. The CDR3 DNA reads TGTGCCAGCAGTACAGGGGGCATCAGCTCCTACAATGAGCAGTTCTTC.